This T cell receptor (beta chain) was documented in a study of blood T cell repertoires in COVID-19. Overall study: From the United States, Italy and Spain came samples of acute and convalescent COVID-19. PBMCs, B-cell-depleted T cells, or T cells were the source of the cDNA or gDNA that made up the material.

Per the original data handling: Researchers report that nucleated cell counts were estimated from reference gene primer amplification. Measured with immunoSEQ multiplex PCR; TCRdb has only the in-frame clones, and not every one. V and J calls and clone size are copied from that table; D and trimming were computed from the DNA. The sample carries hundreds of thousands of clones, 70% to 90% recorded once. The CDR3 has 13 amino acids. Trimming took 9 bases from V and 3 from J; bases not matched to a gene: 4. From germline, CDR1 is LNHNV and CDR2 YYDKDF (reference sequence). This clonotype originated in an elderly man with acute or convalescent COVID-19. The V call is TRBV15, the J call TRBJ2-3; 9 bases are shared with TRBD1. The sample was peripheral blood. CDR3 sequence (DNA): TGTGCCACGAGGACAGGGGCGACAGATACGCAGTATTTT. This gives the protein CATRTGATDTQYF.